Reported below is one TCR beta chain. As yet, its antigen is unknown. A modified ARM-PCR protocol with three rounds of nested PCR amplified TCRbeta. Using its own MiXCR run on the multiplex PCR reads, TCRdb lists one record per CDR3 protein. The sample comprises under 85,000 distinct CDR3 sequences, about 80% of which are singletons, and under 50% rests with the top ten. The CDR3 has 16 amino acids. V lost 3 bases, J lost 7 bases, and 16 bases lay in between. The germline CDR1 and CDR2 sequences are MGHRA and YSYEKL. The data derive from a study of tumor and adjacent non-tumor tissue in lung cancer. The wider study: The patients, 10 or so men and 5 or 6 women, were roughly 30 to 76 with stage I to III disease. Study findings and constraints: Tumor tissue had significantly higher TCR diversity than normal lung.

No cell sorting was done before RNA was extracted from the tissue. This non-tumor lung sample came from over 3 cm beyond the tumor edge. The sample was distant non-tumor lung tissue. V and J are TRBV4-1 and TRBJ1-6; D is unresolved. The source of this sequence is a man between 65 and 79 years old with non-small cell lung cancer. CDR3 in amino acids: CASSHLRQDANSPLHF. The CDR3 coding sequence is TGCGCCAGCAGCCATCTTCGTCAGGACGCCAATTCACCCCTCCACTTT.